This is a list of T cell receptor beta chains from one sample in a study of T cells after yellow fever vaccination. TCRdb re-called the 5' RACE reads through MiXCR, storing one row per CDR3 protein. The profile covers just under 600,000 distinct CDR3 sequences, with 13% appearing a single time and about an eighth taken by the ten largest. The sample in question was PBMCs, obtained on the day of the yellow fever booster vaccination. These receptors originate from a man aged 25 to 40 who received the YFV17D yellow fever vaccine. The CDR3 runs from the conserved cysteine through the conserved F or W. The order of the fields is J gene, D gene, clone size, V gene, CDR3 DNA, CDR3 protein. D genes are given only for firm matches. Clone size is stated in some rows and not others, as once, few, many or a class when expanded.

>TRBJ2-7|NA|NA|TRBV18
TGTGCCAGCTCACCAGAGCGGAGCTCCTACGAGCAGTACTTC
CASSPERSSYEQYF
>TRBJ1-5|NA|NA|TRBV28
TGTGCCAGCAGTTTGGGGTACAATCAGCCCCAGCATTTT
CASSLGYNQPQHF
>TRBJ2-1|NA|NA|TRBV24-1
TGTGCCACCAGTCTAGGGTATGAGCAGTTCTTC
CATSLGYEQFF
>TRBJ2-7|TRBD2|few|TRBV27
TGTGCCAGCAGTTTATCGGCTAGCGGGAGGGCCAATCCCTACGAGCAGTACTTC
CASSLSASGRANPYEQYF
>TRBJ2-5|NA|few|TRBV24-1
TGTGCCACCAGTGATTTGGATGGGGGTCGAGAAGAGACCCAGTACTTC
CATSDLDGGREETQYF
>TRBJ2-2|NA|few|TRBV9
TGTGCCAGCCAACCTAGGGTGGGGGAGCTGTTTTTT
CASQPRVGELFF
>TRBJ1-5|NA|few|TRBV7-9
TGTGCCAGCAGCCCCGACGGGGGCCAGCCCCAGCATTTT
CASSPDGGQPQHF
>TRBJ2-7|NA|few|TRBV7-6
TGTGCCTCTCAGGGGCAGGGAGACGAGCAGTACTTC
CASQGQGDEQYF
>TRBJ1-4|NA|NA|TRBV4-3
TGCGCCAGCAGCCAAGATCGGCGGGGGGCAAAACTGTTTTTT
CASSQDRRGAKLFF
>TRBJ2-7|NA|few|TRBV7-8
TGTGCCAGCAGCTTAGTCCAGGGCTTTACAAACGAGCAGTACTTC
CASSLVQGFTNEQYF
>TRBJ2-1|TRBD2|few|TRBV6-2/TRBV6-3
TGTGCCAGCAGTTACTCTTCCGTTCCAACTAGCGGGAGGGCCAATGAGCAGTTCTTC
CASSYSSVPTSGRANEQFF
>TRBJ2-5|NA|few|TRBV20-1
TGCAGTGCTGGGATGGGTGGGACCCAGTACTTC
CSAGMGGTQYF
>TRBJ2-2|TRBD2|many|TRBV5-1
TGCGCCAGCAGCCCGGGGGGGGCTAAGAACACCGGGGAGCTGTTTTTT
CASSPGGAKNTGELFF
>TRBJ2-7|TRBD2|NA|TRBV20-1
TGCAGTGCTAAGCCTAGCGGAATATACGAGCAGTACTTC
CSAKPSGIYEQYF
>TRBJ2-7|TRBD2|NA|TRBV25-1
TGTGCCAGCAGTGCTACTAGCGGGAGATCGTACGAGCAGTACTTC
CASSATSGRSYEQYF
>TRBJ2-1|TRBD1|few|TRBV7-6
TGTGCCAGCAGCTTAGGGGGACAGGTCAATGAGCAGTTCTTC
CASSLGGQVNEQFF
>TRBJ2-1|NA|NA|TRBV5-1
TGCGCCAGCAGCTTGGACTGGGTAGATGAGCAGTTCTTC
CASSLDWVDEQFF
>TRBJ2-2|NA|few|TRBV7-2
TGTGCCAGCAGCCGAACCCCTGACACCGGGGAGCTGTTTTTT
CASSRTPDTGELFF
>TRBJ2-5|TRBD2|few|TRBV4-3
TGCGCCAGCAGCCAAGATCCGGCTAGCGGGAAGACCCAGTACTTC
CASSQDPASGKTQYF
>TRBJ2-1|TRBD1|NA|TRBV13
TGTGCCAGCAGCTTAGTTACAGGACAGGCCAATGAGCAGTTCTTC
CASSLVTGQANEQFF
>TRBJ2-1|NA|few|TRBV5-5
TGTGCCAGCAGCTCCGCTTGGGCAGGGTACAATGAGCAGTTCTTC
CASSSAWAGYNEQFF
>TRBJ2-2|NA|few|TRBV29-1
TGCAGCGTTAACACCGGGGAGCTGTTTTTT
CSVNTGELFF
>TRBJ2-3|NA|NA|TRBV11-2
TGTGCCAGCAGCAGATTCCGCGGGACAGTAAGCACAGATACGCAGTATTTT
CASSRFRGTVSTDTQYF
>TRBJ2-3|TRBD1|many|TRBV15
TGTGCCACCAGCTTTCAGGGGGGCACAGATACGCAGTATTTT
CATSFQGGTDTQYF
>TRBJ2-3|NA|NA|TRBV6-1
TGTGCCAGCAGTCCCCCGGGGGGCCTCGGAGATACGCAGTATTTT
CASSPPGGLGDTQYF
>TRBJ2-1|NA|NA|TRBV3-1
TGTGCCAGCAGCTACGACTTGGGCCCCGGGCTCTACAATGAGCAGTTCTTC
CASSYDLGPGLYNEQFF
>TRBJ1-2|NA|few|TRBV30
TGTGCCTGGAGCCGGTGGGGGCCTAACTATGGCTACACCTTC
CAWSRWGPNYGYTF
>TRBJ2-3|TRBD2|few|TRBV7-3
TGTGCCAGCAGCGGGGGGAGGGACCTGAATACGCAGTATTTT
CASSGGRDLNTQYF
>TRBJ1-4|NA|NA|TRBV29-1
TGCAGCGCTACCCAGGGCTGGGGCGAAAAACTGTTTTTT
CSATQGWGEKLFF
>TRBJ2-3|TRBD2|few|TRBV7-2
TGTGCCAGCAGCTTTGCGCTAGCGGGTGTCACAGATACGCAGTATTTT
CASSFALAGVTDTQYF
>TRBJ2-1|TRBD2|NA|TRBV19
TGTGCCAGTAGTTCCATAGCGGGAGGCGTTAATGAGCAGTTCTTC
CASSSIAGGVNEQFF
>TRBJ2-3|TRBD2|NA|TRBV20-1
TGCTGTGCTCAACAGCCCCGTAGCGGGAGCTATGGTACGCAGTATTTT
CCAQQPRSGSYGTQYF
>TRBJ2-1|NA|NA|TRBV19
TGTGCCAGTAGTAACCTAGCGAGGTCCTACAATGAGCAGTTCTTC
CASSNLARSYNEQFF
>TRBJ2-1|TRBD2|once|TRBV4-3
TGCGCCAGCAGCCAAGGGGTTAGCGGGACCCTCAGCTCCTACAATGAGCAGTTCTTC
CASSQGVSGTLSSYNEQFF
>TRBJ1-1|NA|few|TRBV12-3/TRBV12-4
TGTGCCAGCAGTGTAGAGGGCCTGCCCCAAAATGAAGCTTTCTTT
CASSVEGLPQNEAFF
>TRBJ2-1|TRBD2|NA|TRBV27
TGTGCCAGCAGTTTGGAAGCGGGAGTGGTAATTCACAATGAGCAGTTCTTC
CASSLEAGVVIHNEQFF
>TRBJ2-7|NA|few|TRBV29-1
TGCAGCGTTGTAGGTAGGAAGGTCTACGAGCAGTACTTC
CSVVGRKVYEQYF
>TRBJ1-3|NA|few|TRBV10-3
TGTGCCATCAGTGAAGGGACAAACTCTGGAAACACCATATATTTT
CAISEGTNSGNTIYF
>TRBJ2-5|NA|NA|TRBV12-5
TGTGCTAGTGGTTTGGGAGTCTTATTAGAGACCCAGTACTTC
CASGLGVLLETQYF
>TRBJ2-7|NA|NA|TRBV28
TGTGCCAGCTTTGGGAACCGGGGAGCTGGCGAGCAGTACTTC
CASFGNRGAGEQYF
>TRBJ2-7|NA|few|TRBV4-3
TGCGCCAGCAGCCAAGAGGAAGCTGCCGAGCAGTACTTC
CASSQEEAAEQYF
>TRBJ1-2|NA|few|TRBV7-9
TGTGCCAGCAGCTTAGGTCTGGGCCAGGGTTACGGCTACACCTTC
CASSLGLGQGYGYTF
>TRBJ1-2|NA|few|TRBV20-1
TGCAGTGCTAGACCACCTGACACTAACTATGGCTACACCTTC
CSARPPDTNYGYTF
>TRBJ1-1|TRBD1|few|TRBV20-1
TGCAGTGCCGGGACAGGGGACATTAAGAGAGAAGCTTTCTTT
CSAGTGDIKREAFF
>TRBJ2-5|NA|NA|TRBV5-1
TGCGCCAGCAGCTTGGGAAGCGGAGCTGGGCAAGAGACCCAGTACTTC
CASSLGSGAGQETQYF
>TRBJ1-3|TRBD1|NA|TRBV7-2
TGTGCCAGCAGCTTCGACAGGGCATCTGGAAACACCATATATTTT
CASSFDRASGNTIYF
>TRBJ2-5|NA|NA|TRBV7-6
TGTGCCAGCAGCCCACCTAGCCCTGAGACCCAGTACTTC
CASSPPSPETQYF
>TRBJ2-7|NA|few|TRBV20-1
TGCAGTGCTCCGAAGCAGTCGCACGAGCAGTACTTC
CSAPKQSHEQYF
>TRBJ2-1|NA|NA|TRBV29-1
TGCAGCGTTGAAGTTGTAGCTATGACGGGCGAGCAGTTCTTC
CSVEVVAMTGEQFF
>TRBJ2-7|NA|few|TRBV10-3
TGTGCCATCAAGGGTGAGGGCTACGAGCAGTACTTC
CAIKGEGYEQYF
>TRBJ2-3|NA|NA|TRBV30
TGTGCCTGGAGTGTGACGGGAGAAGTGGGTACGCAGTATTTT
CAWSVTGEVGTQYF
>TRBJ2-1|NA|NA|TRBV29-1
TGCAGCGTTGGGGGGGACAGCGAGCAGTTCTTC
CSVGGDSEQFF
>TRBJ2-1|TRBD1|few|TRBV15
TGTGCCACCAGCAGGGCGGGACAGGGGTCCTACAATGAGCAGTTCTTC
CATSRAGQGSYNEQFF